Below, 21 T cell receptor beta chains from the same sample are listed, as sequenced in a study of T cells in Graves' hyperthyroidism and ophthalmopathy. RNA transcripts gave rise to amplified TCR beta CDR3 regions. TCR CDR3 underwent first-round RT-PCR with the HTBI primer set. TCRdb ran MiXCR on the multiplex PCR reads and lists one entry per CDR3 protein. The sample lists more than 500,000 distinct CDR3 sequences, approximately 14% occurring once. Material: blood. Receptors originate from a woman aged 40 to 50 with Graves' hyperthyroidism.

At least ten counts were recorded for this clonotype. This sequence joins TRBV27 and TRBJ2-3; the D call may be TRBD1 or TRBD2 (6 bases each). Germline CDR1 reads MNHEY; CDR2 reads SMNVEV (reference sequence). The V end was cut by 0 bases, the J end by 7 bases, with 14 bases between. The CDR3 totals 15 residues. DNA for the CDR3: TGTGCCAGCAGTTTATCCCCTGGGGGGACAAATACGCAGTATTTT. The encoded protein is CASSLSPGGTNTQYF.

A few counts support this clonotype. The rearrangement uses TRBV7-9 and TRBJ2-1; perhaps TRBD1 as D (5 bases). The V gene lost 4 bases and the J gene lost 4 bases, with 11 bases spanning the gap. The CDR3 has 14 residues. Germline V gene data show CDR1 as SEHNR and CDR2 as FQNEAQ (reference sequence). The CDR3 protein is CASSSQTEYNEQFF. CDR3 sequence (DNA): TGTGCCAGCAGCTCACAGACAGAATACAATGAGCAGTTCTTC.

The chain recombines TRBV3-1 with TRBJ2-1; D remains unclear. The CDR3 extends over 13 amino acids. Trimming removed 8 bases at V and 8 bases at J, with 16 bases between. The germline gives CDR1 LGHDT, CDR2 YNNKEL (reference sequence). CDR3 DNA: TGTGCCAGCCGCCCGGGCGAGAACTATGAGCAGTTCTTC. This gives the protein CASRPGENYEQFF.

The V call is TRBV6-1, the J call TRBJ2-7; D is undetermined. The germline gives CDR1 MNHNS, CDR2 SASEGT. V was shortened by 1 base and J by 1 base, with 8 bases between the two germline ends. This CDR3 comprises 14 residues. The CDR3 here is CASSEGPGSYEQYF. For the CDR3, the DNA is TGTGCCAGCAGTGAAGGCCCCGGATCCTACGAGCAGTACTTC.

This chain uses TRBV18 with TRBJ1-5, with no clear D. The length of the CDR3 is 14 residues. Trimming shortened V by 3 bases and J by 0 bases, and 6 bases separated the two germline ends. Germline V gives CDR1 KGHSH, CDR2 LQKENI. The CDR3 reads CASSPTDSNQPQHF. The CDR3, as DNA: TGTGCCAGCTCACCTACGGATAGCAATCAGCCCCAGCATTTT.

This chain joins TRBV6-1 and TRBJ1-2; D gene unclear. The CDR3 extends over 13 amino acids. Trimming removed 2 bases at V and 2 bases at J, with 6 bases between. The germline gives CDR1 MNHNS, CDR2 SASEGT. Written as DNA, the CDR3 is TGTGCCAGCAGTGAAAACGGCAACTATGGCTACACCTTC. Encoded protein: CASSENGNYGYTF.

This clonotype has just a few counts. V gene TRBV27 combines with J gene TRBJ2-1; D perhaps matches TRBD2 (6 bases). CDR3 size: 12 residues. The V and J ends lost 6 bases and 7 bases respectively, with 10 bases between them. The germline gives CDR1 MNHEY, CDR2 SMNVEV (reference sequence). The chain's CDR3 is CASSHGLNEQFF. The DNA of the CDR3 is TGTGCCAGCAGCCACGGACTAAATGAGCAGTTCTTC.

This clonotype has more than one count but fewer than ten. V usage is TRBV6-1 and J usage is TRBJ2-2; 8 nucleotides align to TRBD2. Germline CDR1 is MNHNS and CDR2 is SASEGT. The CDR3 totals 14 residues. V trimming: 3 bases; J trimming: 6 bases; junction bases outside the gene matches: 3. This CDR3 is CASSDGAGAGELFF. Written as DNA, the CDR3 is TGTGCCAGCAGTGATGGAGCGGGAGCCGGGGAGCTGTTTTTT.

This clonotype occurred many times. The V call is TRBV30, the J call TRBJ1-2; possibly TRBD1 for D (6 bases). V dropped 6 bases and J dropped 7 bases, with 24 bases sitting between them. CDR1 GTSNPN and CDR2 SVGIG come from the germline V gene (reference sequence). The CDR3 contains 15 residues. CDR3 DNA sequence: TGTGCCTGTACCCGTGGGGACATCTTTAACGGTGGCTACACCTTC. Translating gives CACTRGDIFNGGYTF.

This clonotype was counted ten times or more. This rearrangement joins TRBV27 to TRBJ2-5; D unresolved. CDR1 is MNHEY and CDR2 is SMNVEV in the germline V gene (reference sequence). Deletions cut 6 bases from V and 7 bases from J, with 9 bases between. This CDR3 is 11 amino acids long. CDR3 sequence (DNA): TGTGCCAGCAGCCGCTTGGGGACCCAGTACTTC. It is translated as CASSRLGTQYF.

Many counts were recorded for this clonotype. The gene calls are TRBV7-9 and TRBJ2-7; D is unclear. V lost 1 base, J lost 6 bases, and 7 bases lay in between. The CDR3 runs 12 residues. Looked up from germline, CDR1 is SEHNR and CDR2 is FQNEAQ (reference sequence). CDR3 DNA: TGTGCCAGCAGCTTAGATGATCGCGAGCAGTACTTC. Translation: CASSLDDREQYF.

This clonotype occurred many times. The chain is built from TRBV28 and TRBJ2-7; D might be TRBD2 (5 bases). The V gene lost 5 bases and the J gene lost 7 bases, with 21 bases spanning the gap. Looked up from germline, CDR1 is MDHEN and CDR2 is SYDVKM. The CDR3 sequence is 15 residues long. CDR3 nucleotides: TGTGCCAGCAGTAAACTTGGGAACAGTGGAGGAGAGCAGTACTTC. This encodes CASSKLGNSGGEQYF.

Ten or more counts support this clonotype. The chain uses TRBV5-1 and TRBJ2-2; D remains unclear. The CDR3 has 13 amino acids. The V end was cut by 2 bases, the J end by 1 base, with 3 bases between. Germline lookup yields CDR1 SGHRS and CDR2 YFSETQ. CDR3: CASSFGNTGELFF. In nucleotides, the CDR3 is TGCGCCAGCAGCTTTGGGAACACCGGGGAGCTGTTTTTT. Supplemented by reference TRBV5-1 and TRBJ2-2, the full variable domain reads KAGVTQTPRYLIKTRGQQVTLSCSPISGHRSVSWYQQTPGQGLQFLFEYFSETQRNKGNFPGRFSGRQFSNSRSEMNVSTLELGDSALYLCASSFGNTGELFFGEGSRLTVL.

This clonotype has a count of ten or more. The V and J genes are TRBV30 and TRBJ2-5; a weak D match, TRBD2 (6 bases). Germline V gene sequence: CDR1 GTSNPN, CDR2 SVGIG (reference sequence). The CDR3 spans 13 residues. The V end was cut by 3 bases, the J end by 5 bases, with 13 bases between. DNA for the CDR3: TGTGCCTGGAGGGCCGCGGGGCGGGAGACCCAGTACTTC. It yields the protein CAWRAAGRETQYF. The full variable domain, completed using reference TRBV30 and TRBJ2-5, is SQTIHQWPATLVQPVGSPLSLECTVEGTSNPNLYWYRQAAGRGLQLLFYSVGIGQISSEVPQNLSASRPQDRQFILSSKKLLLSDSGFYLCAWRAAGRETQYFGPGTRLLVL.

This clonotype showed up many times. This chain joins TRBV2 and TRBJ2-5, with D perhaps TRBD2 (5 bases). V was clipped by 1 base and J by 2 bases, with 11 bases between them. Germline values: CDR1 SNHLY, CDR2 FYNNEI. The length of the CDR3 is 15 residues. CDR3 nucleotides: TGTGCCAGCAGTGAAGGTGGACTGGTACAAGAGACCCAGTACTTC. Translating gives CASSEGGLVQETQYF.

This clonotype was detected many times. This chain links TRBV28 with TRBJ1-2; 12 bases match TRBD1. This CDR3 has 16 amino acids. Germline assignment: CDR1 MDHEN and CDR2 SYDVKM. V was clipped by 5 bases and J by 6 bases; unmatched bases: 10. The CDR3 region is CASSRDRGHVLDGYTF. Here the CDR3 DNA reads TGTGCCAGCAGTAGGGACAGGGGGCATGTCTTGGATGGCTACACCTTC.

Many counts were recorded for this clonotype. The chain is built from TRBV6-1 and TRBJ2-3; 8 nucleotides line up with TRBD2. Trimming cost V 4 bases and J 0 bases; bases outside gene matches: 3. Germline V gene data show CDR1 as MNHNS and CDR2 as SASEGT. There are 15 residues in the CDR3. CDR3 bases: TGTGCCAGCAGTGTAACTAGCGGTAGCACAGATACGCAGTATTTT. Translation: CASSVTSGSTDTQYF.

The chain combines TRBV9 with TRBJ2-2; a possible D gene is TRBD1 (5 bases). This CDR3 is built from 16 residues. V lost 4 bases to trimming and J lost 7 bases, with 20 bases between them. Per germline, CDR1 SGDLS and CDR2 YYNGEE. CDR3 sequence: CASSPTQGGSGGELFF. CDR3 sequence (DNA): TGTGCCAGCAGCCCAACTCAGGGTGGATCTGGCGGGGAGCTGTTTTTT.

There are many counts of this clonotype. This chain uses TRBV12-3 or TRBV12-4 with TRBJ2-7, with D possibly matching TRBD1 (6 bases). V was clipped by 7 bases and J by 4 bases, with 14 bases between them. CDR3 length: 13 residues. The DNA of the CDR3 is TGTGCCAGCACCGAAGGGACACGATACGAGCAGTACTTC. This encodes CASTEGTRYEQYF.

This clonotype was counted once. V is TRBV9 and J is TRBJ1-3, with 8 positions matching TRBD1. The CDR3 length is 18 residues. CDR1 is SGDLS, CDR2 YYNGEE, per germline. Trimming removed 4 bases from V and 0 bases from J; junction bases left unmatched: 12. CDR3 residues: CASSPHPNDRGSGNTIYF. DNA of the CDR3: TGTGCCAGCAGCCCCCACCCGAATGACAGGGGCTCTGGAAACACCATATATTTT.

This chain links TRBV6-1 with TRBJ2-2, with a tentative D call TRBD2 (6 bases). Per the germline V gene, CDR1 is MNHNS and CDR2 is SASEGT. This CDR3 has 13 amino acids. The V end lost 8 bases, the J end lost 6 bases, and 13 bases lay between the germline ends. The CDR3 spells CASSRSGAGELFF. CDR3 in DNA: TGTGCCAGCTCAAGGTCGGGGGCCGGGGAGCTGTTTTTT.